These 24 T cell receptor beta chains share one sample of origin, sequenced in a study of T-cell memory formation after mild COVID-19. TCRdb reprocessed the 5' RACE reads via MiXCR and lists one record per CDR3 protein. The repertoire holds 85,000 to 130,000 distinct CDR3 sequences, with 15% to 20% as singletons. Input material: PBMCs or a T cell subset sorted from them (not recorded which). The receptors stem from an adult woman who had mild COVID-19 (a few samples of this study predate the infection). Cell type and time point are not known.

The table lists this clonotype with a few counts. This sequence joins TRBV4-2 and TRBJ2-7, with D maybe TRBD1 (5 bases). This CDR3 spans 13 amino acids. Trimming removed 6 bases at V and 2 bases at J, with 11 bases between. CDR1 and CDR2 (germline): LGHNA, YNFKEQ. The CDR3 loop is CASRLDSTYEQYF. DNA of the CDR3: TGTGCCAGCAGACTTGACAGCACCTACGAGCAGTACTTC.

This clonotype was seen more than once but under ten times. The chain has TRBV5-1 and TRBJ2-5, with 7 nucleotides matching TRBD1. The CDR3 consists of 15 residues. The trim removed 0 bases at V and 1 base at J, leaving 3 bases unmatched. Germline V gene lookup returns CDR1 SGHRS and CDR2 YFSETQ. CDR3 in DNA: TGCGCCAGCAGCTTGGATGCAGGGGGCCAAGAGACCCAGTACTTC. It translates to CASSLDAGGQETQYF.

This clonotype was counted many times. The chain employs TRBV3-1 and TRBJ2-1, with 9 bases aligning to TRBD1. CDR1 is LGHDT and CDR2 is YNNKEL in the germline V gene (reference sequence). The V segment lost 0 bases and the J segment 4 bases; nucleotides outside the gene matches: 7. This CDR3 spans 17 amino acids. DNA of the CDR3: TGTGCCAGCAGCCAAGATGAGGGACAGGGCTATTACAATGAGCAGTTCTTC. This gives the protein CASSQDEGQGYYNEQFF.

V and J are TRBV2 and TRBJ2-1; tentatively, D is TRBD1 or TRBD2 (5 bases each). This CDR3 spans 14 amino acids. CDR1 is SNHLY, CDR2 FYNNEI, per germline. V lost 3 bases and J lost 8, with 14 bases in between. The CDR3 reads CASSEGLPGHEQFF. The DNA for the CDR3 is TGTGCCAGCAGTGAGGGCCTCCCGGGGCATGAGCAGTTCTTC.

The genes are TRBV4-3 and TRBJ2-2, with no clear D. The V gene's germline CDR1 is LGHNA and CDR2 YSLEER. V lost 0 bases to trimming and J lost 6 bases, with 11 bases between them. This CDR3 comprises 15 residues. The DNA for the CDR3 is TGCGCCAGCAGCCAAGATCGGGTAGCTCCCGGGGAGCTGTTTTTT. Its protein is CASSQDRVAPGELFF.

This chain joins TRBV9 and TRBJ2-5, with TRBD1 matching 7 bases. CDR3 length equals 14 residues. CDR1 is SGDLS and CDR2 is YYNGEE in the germline V gene. Trimming cost V 0 bases and J 3 bases; bases outside gene matches: 2. The CDR3 here is CASSVGDRKETQYF. CDR3 bases: TGTGCCAGCAGCGTAGGGGACAGAAAAGAGACCCAGTACTTC. Drawing the rest from reference TRBV9 and TRBJ2-5, the complete variable domain is DSGVTQTPKHLITATGQRVTLRCSPRSGDLSVYWYQQSLDQGLQFLIQYYNGEERAKGNILERFSAQQFPDLHSELNLSSLELGDSALYFCASSVGDRKETQYFGPGTRLLVL.

This clonotype was counted a few times. The chain carries TRBV16 and TRBJ2-1; 10 nucleotides align to TRBD1. Germline CDR1 KGHSY, CDR2 FQNENV. V was clipped by 4 bases and J by 7 bases; unmatched bases: 10. The length of the CDR3 is 16 residues. The CDR3 here is CASSPTDRGLFNEQFF. In DNA form, the CDR3 reads TGTGCCAGCAGCCCAACCGACAGGGGGCTGTTTAATGAGCAGTTCTTC.

In DNA form, the CDR3 reads TGTGCCAGCAGCTCGGGCCGTGAAGCTTTCTTT. It translates to CASSSGREAFF. The chain couples TRBV7-6 to TRBJ1-1; unclear D gene. The V gene's germline CDR1 is SGHVS and CDR2 FNYEAQ. The CDR3 has 11 amino acids. The ends were cut back, 4 bases at V and 7 bases at J, with 7 bases in the middle. The whole variable domain, remainder taken from reference TRBV7-6 and TRBJ1-1, is GAGVSQSPRYKVTKRGQDVALRCDPISGHVSLYWYRQALGQGPEFLTYFNYEAQQDKSGLPNDRFSAERPEGSISTLTIQRTEQRDSAMYRCASSSGREAFFGQGTRLTVV.

The V gene is TRBV5-6, the J gene TRBJ2-5; TRBD1 matches 9 bases. This CDR3 is 17 amino acids long. Germline CDR1 is SGHDT and CDR2 is YYEEEE. Unmatched junction bases numbered 12, after V lost 1 base and J lost 5 bases. CDR3 protein: CASSLRVRTGAFETQYF. The CDR3 DNA reads TGTGCCAGCAGCTTGAGGGTCAGGACAGGGGCCTTCGAGACCCAGTACTTC.

This clonotype was seen more than once but under ten times. J is TRBJ2-3 and V is TRBV7-9; the match to TRBD2 covers 8 bases. Germline V CDR1 and CDR2: SEHNR, FQNEAQ (reference sequence). Trimming took 1 base from V and 2 from J; bases not matched to a gene: 2. There are 15 residues in the CDR3. CDR3 in amino acids: CASSLGTSYTDTQYF. CDR3 nucleotide sequence: TGTGCCAGCAGCTTAGGGACTAGCTACACAGATACGCAGTATTTT.

V is TRBV5-1 and J is TRBJ1-1; D remains unclear. Germline-derived CDR1 and CDR2 are SGHRS and YFSETQ. V lost 1 base and J lost 1, with 8 bases in between. The CDR3 loop spans 14 amino acids. Written as DNA, the CDR3 is TGCGCCAGCAGCTTGTACCCGGGGAACACTGAAGCTTTCTTT. Its protein product is CASSLYPGNTEAFF.

The table lists this clonotype with many counts. V gene TRBV19 combines with J gene TRBJ2-3; 12 bases map to TRBD2. The V gene's germline CDR1 is LNHDA and CDR2 SQIVND (reference sequence). The CDR3 is made up of 15 amino acids. The CDR3 coding sequence is TGTGCTGTATATACTAGCGGGGGGTTGACAGATACGCAGTATTTT. Protein product: CAVYTSGGLTDTQYF.

This clonotype was observed a handful of times. The chain combines TRBV29-1 with TRBJ2-3; D is unclear. The CDR3 spans 13 residues. V lost 4 bases to trimming and J lost 0 bases, with 8 bases between them. Germline V CDR1 and CDR2: SQVTM, ANQGSEA. The CDR3 here is CSVVHTSTDTQYF. For the CDR3, the DNA is TGCAGCGTTGTCCATACTAGCACAGATACGCAGTATTTT.

This chain uses TRBV30 with TRBJ2-1; no clear D gene. The length of the CDR3 is 13 residues. The V end was cut by 2 bases, the J end by 9 bases, with 14 bases between. Germline V CDR1 and CDR2: GTSNPN, SVGIG (reference sequence). Here the CDR3 reads CAWSSGSRGEQFF. Here the CDR3 DNA reads TGTGCCTGGAGTAGTGGATCGCGCGGTGAGCAGTTCTTC. The variable domain in full, completed from reference TRBV30 and TRBJ2-1, reads SQTIHQWPATLVQPVGSPLSLECTVEGTSNPNLYWYRQAAGRGLQLLFYSVGIGQISSEVPQNLSASRPQDRQFILSSKKLLLSDSGFYLCAWSSGSRGEQFFGPGTRLTVL.

The chain combines TRBV9 with TRBJ2-7; a weak D match, TRBD1 (6 bases). Per the germline V gene, CDR1 is SGDLS and CDR2 is YYNGEE. This CDR3 region has 15 residues. The V and J ends lost 3 bases and 4 bases respectively, with 17 bases between them. CDR3 coding DNA: TGTGCCAGCAGCGCAGAACAGGGAGCTAAGTACGAGCAGTACTTC. Residues: CASSAEQGAKYEQYF.

This clonotype showed up just a few times. The chain recombines TRBV6-2 or TRBV6-3 with TRBJ2-7; 11 bases align to TRBD2. CDR1 is MNHEY, CDR2 SVGEGT, per germline. V gave up 2 bases and J gave up 2 bases; unmatched junction bases: 5. This CDR3 has 16 residues. CDR3 DNA: TGTGCCAGCAGTTACACCGTAGCGGGAGGGACCTACGAGCAGTACTTC. Its translation is CASSYTVAGGTYEQYF.

The CDR3 sequence is CASSPERETQYF. The CDR3 nucleotides are TGTGCCAGCTCACCAGAGAGGGAGACCCAGTACTTC. This chain joins TRBV18 and TRBJ2-5; D is unresolved. Germline-derived CDR1 and CDR2 are KGHSH and LQKENI. Deletions cut 2 bases from V and 5 bases from J, with 6 bases between. The CDR3 consists of 12 residues.

V usage is TRBV9 and J usage is TRBJ2-3; D is perhaps TRBD2 (5 bases). The CDR3 loop spans 16 amino acids. Germline V gives CDR1 SGDLS, CDR2 YYNGEE. V dropped 4 bases and J dropped 2 bases, with 17 bases sitting between them. CDR3 sequence (DNA): TGTGCCAGCAGCTCCTCATCAGGAGGCTTCACAGATACGCAGTATTTT. Protein: CASSSSSGGFTDTQYF. The full variable domain, with the rest looked up from reference TRBV9 and TRBJ2-3, is DSGVTQTPKHLITATGQRVTLRCSPRSGDLSVYWYQQSLDQGLQFLIQYYNGEERAKGNILERFSAQQFPDLHSELNLSSLELGDSALYFCASSSSSGGFTDTQYFGPGTRLTVL.

This chain uses TRBV5-1 with TRBJ1-1; tentative D call: TRBD1 (6 bases). CDR3 length equals 16 residues. Germline loops: CDR1 SGHRS, CDR2 YFSETQ. The V gene lost 4 bases and the J gene lost 3 bases, with 19 bases spanning the gap. CDR3: CASSGPHTGSHTEAFF. CDR3 DNA: TGCGCCAGCAGCGGGCCTCATACAGGGTCACACACTGAAGCTTTCTTT. Variable domain in full (rest from reference TRBV5-1 and TRBJ1-1): KAGVTQTPRYLIKTRGQQVTLSCSPISGHRSVSWYQQTPGQGLQFLFEYFSETQRNKGNFPGRFSGRQFSNSRSEMNVSTLELGDSALYLCASSGPHTGSHTEAFFGQGTRLTVV.

The DNA of the CDR3 is TGTGCCAGCAGCTCCTCGTTACAGGGTCAGGGCACTGAAGCTTTCTTT. Its translation is CASSSSLQGQGTEAFF. The genes are TRBV11-2 and TRBJ1-1, with D perhaps TRBD1 (6 bases). The CDR3 consists of 16 residues. Germline V gene sequence: CDR1 SGHAT, CDR2 FQNNGV. V was clipped by 4 bases and J by 4 bases, with 19 bases between them.

V usage is TRBV27 and J usage is TRBJ2-1; D gene unclear. The ends were cut back, 6 bases at V and 10 bases at J, with 13 bases in the middle. The V gene's germline CDR1 is MNHEY and CDR2 SMNVEV (reference sequence). The CDR3 has 12 amino acids. The DNA for the CDR3 is TGTGCCAGCAGCTTCCTCCCTCCGGAGCAGTTCTTC. This gives the protein CASSFLPPEQFF.

The chain uses TRBV5-1 and TRBJ1-5, with a weak D call TRBD1 (6 bases). Germline assignment: CDR1 SGHRS and CDR2 YFSETQ. The CDR3 is 14 residues long. Trimming cost V 4 bases and J 1 base, with 9 bases left between them. The CDR3 protein is CASSPGQSNQPQHF. CDR3 coding DNA: TGCGCCAGCAGCCCCGGACAGAGCAATCAGCCCCAGCATTTT. Together with reference TRBV5-1 and TRBJ1-5, the CDR3 gives the full variable domain: KAGVTQTPRYLIKTRGQQVTLSCSPISGHRSVSWYQQTPGQGLQFLFEYFSETQRNKGNFPGRFSGRQFSNSRSEMNVSTLELGDSALYLCASSPGQSNQPQHFGDGTRLSIL.

The V and J genes are TRBV5-1 and TRBJ1-6, with TRBD1 identical over 9 bases. V was pared by 0 bases and J by 15 bases, with 10 bases of the junction left unmatched. The CDR3 is 15 residues long. Germline CDR1 is SGHRS and CDR2 is YFSETQ. The CDR3 sequence is CASSLGDRELEDLHF. DNA of the CDR3: TGCGCCAGCAGCTTGGGGGACAGGGAACTTGAAGACCTCCACTTT. Based on the CDR3 plus reference TRBV5-1 and TRBJ1-6, the full variable domain is KAGVTQTPRYLIKTRGQQVTLSCSPISGHRSVSWYQQTPGQGLQFLFEYFSETQRNKGNFPGRFSGRQFSNSRSEMNVSTLELGDSALYLCASSLGDRELEDLHFGNGTRLTVT.

This chain uses TRBV7-6 with TRBJ2-3, with D uncertain. Trimming took off 4 bases at V and 0 bases at J, with 17 bases between the two ends. Germline CDR1 is SGHVS and CDR2 is FNYEAQ. The CDR3 is made up of 17 amino acids. In nucleotides, the CDR3 is TGTGCCAGCAGCTCCCGTCTTGGGGAACTTAGCACAGATACGCAGTATTTT. Translating it yields CASSSRLGELSTDTQYF.